The subject of this entry is one TCR beta chain. These data belong to a study of blood T cell repertoires in COVID-19. The CDR3 has 16 amino acids. V lost 3 bases and J 5 bases, leaving 19 bases between the germline ends. Germline lookup yields CDR1 PRHDT and CDR2 FYEKMQ (reference sequence). Sequencing was performed with immunoSEQ multiplex PCR; in TCRdb, only in-frame clones are kept and a portion is missing. Among 200,000 to 250,000 clones listed, roughly four fifths were seen once. The gene calls are TRBV13 and TRBJ1-1; D is ambiguous. The receptor comes from a woman of 80 years or more with COVID-19, enrolled during active disease. Sequencing was carried out using peripheral blood. This CDR3 reads CASSFGRGLPGTEAFF. CDR3 DNA sequence: TGTGCCAGCAGCTTCGGGCGGGGTCTCCCGGGGACTGAAGCTTTCTTT.